This T cell receptor (beta chain) was documented in a study of spatial heterogeneity in lung cancer. Study in general: Every unique TCR and UMI combination, on average, appeared more than ten times in raw reads. Findings and caveats of the study: Tumor T-cell coverage was an estimated 7% or so for alpha and roughly 12% for beta chains. One measure, the expanded intratumoral alpha and beta TCR count, tracked tumor mutation counts.

The CDR3 spans 15 residues. Per the germline V gene, CDR1 is DFQATT and CDR2 is SNEGSKA (reference sequence). Trimming cost V 3 bases and J 0 bases, with 11 bases left between them. The time point was: sample taken at primary tumor resection. TCRdb analysed the 5' RACE reads with MiXCR anew, one entry per CDR3 protein. This sample has under 8,000 distinct CDR3 sequences, with 12% found just once. This clonotype was detected a few times. Its target is not known. This TCR was recovered from a male donor with early-stage non-small cell lung cancer. The specimen was lung tumor tissue, collected at surgery. The V call is TRBV20-1, the J call TRBJ1-4; maybe TRBD1 (6 bases). The CDR3 spells CSARDSDSTNEKLFF. CDR3 coding DNA: TGCAGTGCTAGGGACAGCGACTCAACTAATGAAAAACTGTTTTTT.